This TCR beta chain was recorded in a study of a mutant IDH1 vaccine in newly diagnosed glioma. Study-level information: Treated patients, roughly 62% male and about 38% female, averaged approximately 40 years of age. Previous care, which was radiotherapy, temozolomide, or both, most often involved both.

As to time point: baseline, week 1 (first vaccination visit). As to treatment: pre-vaccination baseline after standard-of-care therapy. Donor diagnoses consisted of new WHO grade 3 or 4 IDH1-mutant, ATRX-lost astrocytomas. Germline CDR1 reads SGHRS; CDR2 reads YFSETQ. This CDR3 spans 15 amino acids. V lost 0 bases to trimming and J lost 0 bases, with 9 bases between them. Profiled with immunoSEQ multiplex PCR; TCRdb holds only in-frame clones, not every one. The data contain 25,000 to 35,000 clones, roughly 82% of them seen just once; the ten biggest clones take up 15% to 20%. This TCR was sampled from a man in his thirties or forties with glioma. The source was PBMCs, collected from a glioma patient treated with radiotherapy, temozolomide or both. V is TRBV5-1 and J is TRBJ1-1, with D perhaps matching TRBD1 (5 bases). CDR3 in amino acids: CASSLAQGLNTEAFF. The CDR3 DNA reads as TGCGCCAGCAGCTTGGCCCAGGGACTGAACACTGAAGCTTTCTTT.